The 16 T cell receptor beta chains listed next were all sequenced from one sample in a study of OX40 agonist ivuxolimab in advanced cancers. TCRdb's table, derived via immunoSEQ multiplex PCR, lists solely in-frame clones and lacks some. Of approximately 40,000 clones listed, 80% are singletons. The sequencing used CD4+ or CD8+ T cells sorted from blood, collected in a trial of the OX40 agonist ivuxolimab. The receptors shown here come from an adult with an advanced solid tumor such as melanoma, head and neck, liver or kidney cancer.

The CDR3 nucleotides are TGTGCCAGCTCACTACAACAGGGGTACGCAGATACGCAGTATTTT. Amino acid sequence: CASSLQQGYADTQYF. The chain uses TRBV18 and TRBJ2-3; 7 nucleotides line up with TRBD1. Germline CDR1 is KGHSH and CDR2 is LQKENI. The CDR3 contains 15 residues. V was pared by 4 bases and J by 4 bases, with 8 bases of the junction left unmatched.

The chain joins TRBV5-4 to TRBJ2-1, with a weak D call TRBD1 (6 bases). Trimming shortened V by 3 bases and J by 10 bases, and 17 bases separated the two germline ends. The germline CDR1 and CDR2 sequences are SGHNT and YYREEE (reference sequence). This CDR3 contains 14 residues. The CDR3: CASSSADRPREQFF. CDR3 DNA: TGTGCCAGCAGCTCTGCCGACAGGCCCAGGGAGCAGTTCTTC.

This CDR3 reads CASSILFQETQYF. The CDR3 bases are TGTGCCAGTAGTATTCTCTTTCAAGAGACCCAGTACTTC. The gene calls are TRBV19 and TRBJ2-5; D is unresolved. CDR1 and CDR2 from the germline V gene are LNHDA and SQIVND (reference sequence). This CDR3 region has 13 residues. V dropped 3 bases and J dropped 2 bases, with 7 bases sitting between them. Looking up the rest from reference TRBV19 and TRBJ2-5 gives the full variable domain: DGGITQSPKYLFRKEGQNVTLSCEQNLNHDAMYWYRQDPGQGLRLIYYSQIVNDFQKGDIAEGYSVSREKKESFPLTVTSAQKNPTAFYLCASSILFQETQYFGPGTRLLVL.

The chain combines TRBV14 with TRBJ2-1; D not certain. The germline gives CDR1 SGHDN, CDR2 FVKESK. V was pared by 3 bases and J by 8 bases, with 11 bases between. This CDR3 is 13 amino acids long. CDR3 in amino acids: CASSHKRYDEQFF. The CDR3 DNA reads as TGTGCCAGCAGCCACAAAAGGTACGATGAGCAGTTCTTC. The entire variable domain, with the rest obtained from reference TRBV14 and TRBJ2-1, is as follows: EAGVTQFPSHSVIEKGQTVTLRCDPISGHDNLYWYRRVMGKEIKFLLHFVKESKQDESGMPNNRFLAERTGGTYSTLKVQPAELEDSGVYFCASSHKRYDEQFFGPGTRLTVL.

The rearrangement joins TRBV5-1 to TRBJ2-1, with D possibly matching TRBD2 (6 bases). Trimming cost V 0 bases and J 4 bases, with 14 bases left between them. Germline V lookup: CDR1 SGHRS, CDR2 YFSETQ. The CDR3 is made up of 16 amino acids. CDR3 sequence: CASSLEASEKYNEQFF. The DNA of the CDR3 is TGCGCCAGCAGCTTGGAGGCTAGCGAGAAATACAATGAGCAGTTCTTC.

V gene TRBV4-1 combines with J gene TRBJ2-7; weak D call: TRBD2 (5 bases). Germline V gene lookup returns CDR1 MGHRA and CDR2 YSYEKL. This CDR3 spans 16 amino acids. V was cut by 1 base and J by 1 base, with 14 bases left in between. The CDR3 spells CASSQGGSDPSYEQYF. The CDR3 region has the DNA TGCGCCAGCAGCCAAGGAGGGTCCGATCCTTCCTACGAGCAGTACTTC.

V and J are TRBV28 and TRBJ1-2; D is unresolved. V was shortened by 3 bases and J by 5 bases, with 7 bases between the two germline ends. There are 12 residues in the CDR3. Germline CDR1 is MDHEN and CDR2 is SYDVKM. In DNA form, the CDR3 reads TGTGCCAGCAGTTTTAGAATTTATGGCTACACCTTC. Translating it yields CASSFRIYGYTF.

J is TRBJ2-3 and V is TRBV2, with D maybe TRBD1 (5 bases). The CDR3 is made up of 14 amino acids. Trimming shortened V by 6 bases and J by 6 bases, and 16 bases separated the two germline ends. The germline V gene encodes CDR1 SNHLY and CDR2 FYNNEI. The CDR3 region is CASRQASGSDTQYF. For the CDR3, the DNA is TGTGCCAGCAGGCAGGCCTCAGGGTCCGATACGCAGTATTTT.

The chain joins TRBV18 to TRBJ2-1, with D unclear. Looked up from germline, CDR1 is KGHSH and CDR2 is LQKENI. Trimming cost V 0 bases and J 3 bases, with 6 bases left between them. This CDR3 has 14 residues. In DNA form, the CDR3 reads TGTGCCAGCTCACCACCGGGCAGCTACAATGAGCAGTTCTTC. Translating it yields CASSPPGSYNEQFF.

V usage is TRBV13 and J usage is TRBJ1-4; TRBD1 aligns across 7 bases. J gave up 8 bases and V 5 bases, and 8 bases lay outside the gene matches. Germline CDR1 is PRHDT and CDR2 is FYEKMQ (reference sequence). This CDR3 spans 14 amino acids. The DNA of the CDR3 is TGTGCCAGCAGCCGCCGACAGGGCGGAGAAAAACTGTTTTTT. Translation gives CASSRRQGGEKLFF.

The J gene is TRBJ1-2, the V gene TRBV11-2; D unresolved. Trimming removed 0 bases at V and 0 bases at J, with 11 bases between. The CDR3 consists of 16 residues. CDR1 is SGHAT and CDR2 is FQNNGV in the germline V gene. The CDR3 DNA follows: TGTGCCAGCAGCTTAGATGGAACAGTAGCTAACTATGGCTACACCTTC. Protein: CASSLDGTVANYGYTF.

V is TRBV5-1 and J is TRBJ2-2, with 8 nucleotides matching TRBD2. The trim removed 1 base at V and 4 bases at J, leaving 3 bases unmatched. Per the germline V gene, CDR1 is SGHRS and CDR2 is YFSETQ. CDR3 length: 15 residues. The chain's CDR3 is CASSLSGRGTGELFF. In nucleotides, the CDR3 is TGCGCCAGCAGCTTGTCCGGGAGGGGCACCGGGGAGCTGTTTTTT.

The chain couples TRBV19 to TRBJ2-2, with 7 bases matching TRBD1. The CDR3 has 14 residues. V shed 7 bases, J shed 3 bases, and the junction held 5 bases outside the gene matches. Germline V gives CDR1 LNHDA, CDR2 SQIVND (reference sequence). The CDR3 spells CASKNRGDTGELFF. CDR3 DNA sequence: TGTGCCAGTAAAAACAGGGGAGACACCGGGGAGCTGTTTTTT. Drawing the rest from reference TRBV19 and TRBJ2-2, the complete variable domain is DGGITQSPKYLFRKEGQNVTLSCEQNLNHDAMYWYRQDPGQGLRLIYYSQIVNDFQKGDIAEGYSVSREKKESFPLTVTSAQKNPTAFYLCASKNRGDTGELFFGEGSRLTVL.

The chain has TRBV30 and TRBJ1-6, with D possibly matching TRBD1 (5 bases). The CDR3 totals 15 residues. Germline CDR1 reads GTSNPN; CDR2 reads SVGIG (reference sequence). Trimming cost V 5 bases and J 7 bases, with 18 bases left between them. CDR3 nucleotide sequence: TGTGCCTGGCAAGCCCAGGGAATTCGCAATTCACCCCTCCACTTT. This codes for CAWQAQGIRNSPLHF.

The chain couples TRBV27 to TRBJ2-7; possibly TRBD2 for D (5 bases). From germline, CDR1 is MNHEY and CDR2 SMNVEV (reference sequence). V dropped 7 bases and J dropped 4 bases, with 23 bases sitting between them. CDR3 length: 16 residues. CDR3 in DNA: TGTGCCAGCACCCTACAAATCCTAGCTCCCCATTACGAGCAGTACTTC. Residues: CASTLQILAPHYEQYF.

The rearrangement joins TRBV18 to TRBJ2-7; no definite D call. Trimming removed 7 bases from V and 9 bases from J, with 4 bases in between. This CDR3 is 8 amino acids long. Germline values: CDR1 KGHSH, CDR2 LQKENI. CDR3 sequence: CASFAQYF. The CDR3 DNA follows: TGTGCCAGCTTTGCGCAGTACTTC.